This T cell receptor (beta chain) is drawn from a study of T cell changes during pregnancy in multiple sclerosis. Germline V CDR1 and CDR2: SGHDN, FVKESK. Trimming stripped 0 bases from V and 0 bases from J, with 11 bases between. CDR3 length equals 17 residues. Here immunoSEQ multiplex PCR was the method, and the copy in TCRdb shows in-frame clones only, minus some. The repertoire holds roughly 40,000 clones, with approximately 92% as singletons. Sequencing used CD8+ T cells from peripheral blood mononuclear cells, obtained in the first trimester of pregnancy. The chain is built from TRBV14 and TRBJ2-2; TRBD1 might be the D (6 bases). This receptor was obtained from a female donor with multiple sclerosis, enrolled in a pregnancy study. DNA for the CDR3: TGTGCCAGCAGCCAAGATCAAGGACAGACGAACACCGGGGAGCTGTTTTTT. Amino acids: CASSQDQGQTNTGELFF.